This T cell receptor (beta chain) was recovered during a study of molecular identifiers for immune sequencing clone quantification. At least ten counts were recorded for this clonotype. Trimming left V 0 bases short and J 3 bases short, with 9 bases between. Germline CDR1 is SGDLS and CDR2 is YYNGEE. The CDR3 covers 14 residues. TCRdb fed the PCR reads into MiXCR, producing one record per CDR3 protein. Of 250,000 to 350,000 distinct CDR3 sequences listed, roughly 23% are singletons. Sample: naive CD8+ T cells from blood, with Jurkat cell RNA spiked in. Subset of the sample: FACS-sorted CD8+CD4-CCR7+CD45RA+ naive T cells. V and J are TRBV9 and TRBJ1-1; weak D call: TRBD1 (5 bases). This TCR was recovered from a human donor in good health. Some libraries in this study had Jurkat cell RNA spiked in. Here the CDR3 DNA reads TGTGCCAGCAGCGTAGGTCAGGGTGACACTGAAGCTTTCTTT. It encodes CASSVGQGDTEAFF.